The 2 T cell receptor beta chains below come from one sample, sequenced in a study of shared clonotypes between healthy human individuals. TCRdb's table, derived via immunoSEQ multiplex PCR, lists solely in-frame clones and lacks some. The table shows some 1 million clones, with 65% to 80% occurring only once. Material: memory CD4+ T cells sorted from blood. The subset is: CD45RA-negative fraction. Source of these receptors: a man aged 18 to 30 in good health.

The rearrangement links TRBV9 to TRBJ2-3, with 10 positions matching TRBD2. Germline CDR1 reads SGDLS; CDR2 reads YYNGEE. The CDR3 loop spans 17 amino acids. V dropped 0 bases and J dropped 4; count of bases not matched to a gene: 8. For the CDR3, the DNA is TGTGCCAGCAGCGTAGTGGGCCTAGCGGGAGCGTCAGATACGCAGTATTTT. Encoded protein: CASSVVGLAGASDTQYF.

V is TRBV18 and J is TRBJ1-5; D ambiguous. The germline CDR1 and CDR2 sequences are KGHSH and LQKENI. This CDR3 region has 14 residues. V dropped 2 bases and J dropped 2 bases, with 7 bases sitting between them. The DNA for the CDR3 is TGTGCCAGCTCACCAGTGAGCGGCAATCAGCCCCAGCATTTT. This translates into CASSPVSGNQPQHF.